These 21 T cell receptor beta chains share one sample of origin, sequenced in a study of blood T cell repertoires in COVID-19. This table comes from immunoSEQ multiplex PCR, and its TCRdb copy is limited to in-frame clones, with some not included. The sample lists 130,000 or so clones, more than 80% occurring once. What was sequenced was peripheral blood. These receptors were collected from a human donor in a cohort sampled during active COVID-19.

This sequence joins TRBV6-6 and TRBJ2-1, with 8 bases identical to TRBD2. Germline V gene data show CDR1 as MNHNY and CDR2 as SVGAGI (reference sequence). This CDR3 is built from 13 residues. V dropped 2 bases and J dropped 7; count of bases not matched to a gene: 1. The CDR3 sequence is CASSYRGGNEQFF. CDR3 sequence (DNA): TGTGCCAGCAGTTACCGGGGGGGAAATGAGCAGTTCTTC.

Ten or more counts support this clone. The rearrangement uses TRBV6-5 and TRBJ1-1; D not resolved. V dropped 5 bases and J dropped 0 bases, with 7 bases sitting between them. This CDR3 comprises 13 residues. Per the germline V gene, CDR1 is MNHEY and CDR2 is SVGAGI. The CDR3 region is CASSNSLNTEAFF. CDR3 sequence (DNA): TGTGCCAGCAGTAACAGCTTGAACACTGAAGCTTTCTTT.

The chain uses TRBV19 and TRBJ1-2; TRBD1 matches 7 bases. V shed 7 bases, J shed 2 bases, and the junction held 7 bases outside the gene matches. Germline loops: CDR1 LNHDA, CDR2 SQIVND (reference sequence). The CDR3 consists of 14 residues. CDR3: CASNPTGLNYGYTF. CDR3 nucleotides: TGTGCCAGTAATCCGACAGGGTTGAACTATGGCTACACCTTC.

This chain uses TRBV25-1 with TRBJ2-2; tentative D call: TRBD2 (5 bases). CDR1 is MGHDK and CDR2 is SYGVNS in the germline V gene. V lost 7 bases and J 5 bases, leaving 14 bases between the germline ends. This CDR3 contains 14 residues. The CDR3 reads CASKGPGETGELFF. For the CDR3, the DNA is TGTGCCAGCAAGGGTCCCGGGGAAACCGGGGAGCTGTTTTTT.

This chain connects TRBV6-2 or TRBV6-3 to TRBJ2-2, with D perhaps TRBD1 (5 bases). This CDR3 contains 14 residues. Germline assignment: CDR1 MNHEY and CDR2 SVGEGT. Trimming shortened V by 0 bases and J by 3 bases, and 5 bases separated the two germline ends. CDR3 loop: CASSYSTDTGELFF. CDR3 nucleotide sequence: TGTGCCAGCAGTTACTCGACAGACACCGGGGAGCTGTTTTTT.

V gene TRBV5-1 combines with J gene TRBJ1-6; D remains unclear. Germline CDR1 and CDR2: SGHRS and YFSETQ. The CDR3 is 14 residues long. V lost 2 bases, J lost 7 bases, and 10 bases lay in between. The CDR3 loop is CASSLASANSPLHF. The CDR3 DNA reads as TGCGCCAGCAGCTTAGCCAGCGCCAATTCACCCCTCCACTTT.

The chain employs TRBV6-2 or TRBV6-3 and TRBJ1-5; 9 nucleotides line up with TRBD1. The germline CDR1 and CDR2 sequences are MNHEY and SVGEGT. Trimming cost V 4 bases and J 5 bases; bases outside gene matches: 9. There are 16 residues in the CDR3. CDR3: CASSLVPGQGDQPQHF. The CDR3 region has the DNA TGTGCCAGCAGTTTGGTCCCGGGACAGGGAGATCAGCCCCAGCATTTT.

The rearrangement joins TRBV6-2 or TRBV6-3 to TRBJ1-2; possibly TRBD1 for D (5 bases). The CDR3 sequence is 14 residues long. Trimming left V 5 bases short and J 8 bases short, with 18 bases between. Germline V gene data show CDR1 as MNHEY and CDR2 as SVGEGT. The CDR3 DNA sequence: TGTGCCAGCAGTGCGGGGACCCCCCCCCTGGGCTACACCTTC. It translates to CASSAGTPPLGYTF.

The gene calls are TRBV4-1 and TRBJ2-7; TRBD2 agrees at 11 bases. Trimming cost V 6 bases and J 2 bases; bases outside gene matches: 6. Germline-derived CDR1 and CDR2 are MGHRA and YSYEKL. There are 15 residues in the CDR3. The CDR3 nucleotides are TGCGCCAGCAGTCCTGCACTAGCGGGGGCCTACGAGCAGTACTTC. It translates to CASSPALAGAYEQYF.

The chain joins TRBV5-5 to TRBJ2-2, with D possibly TRBD2 on 5 matching bases. Germline V CDR1 and CDR2: SGHKS, YYEKEE (reference sequence). This CDR3 contains 15 residues. V lost 0 bases, J lost 3 bases, and 9 bases lay in between. CDR3 loop: CASSLVSEDTGELFF. The CDR3 region has the DNA TGTGCCAGCAGCTTGGTTAGCGAGGACACCGGGGAGCTGTTTTTT.

The chain links TRBV19 to TRBJ2-1, with TRBD2 matching over 7 bases. This CDR3 has 14 amino acids. The V gene end was trimmed by 7 bases and the J gene end by 8 bases; junction bases not matched to a gene: 11. From germline, CDR1 is LNHDA and CDR2 SQIVND (reference sequence). CDR3 sequence: CASKRAPGGDEQFF. The CDR3 DNA is TGTGCCAGTAAAAGGGCCCCGGGGGGAGATGAGCAGTTCTTC.

This clone was observed once. This chain connects TRBV19 to TRBJ1-1; TRBD1 is a possible D gene (6 bases). Germline CDR1 is LNHDA and CDR2 is SQIVND (reference sequence). Trimming shortened V by 4 bases and J by 13 bases, and 22 bases separated the two germline ends. The CDR3 runs to 14 residues. CDR3: CASSTSGALGIVFF. The CDR3 coding sequence is TGTGCCAGTAGTACATCAGGGGCGTTGGGTATCGTTTTCTTT.

The V gene is TRBV5-1, the J gene TRBJ1-1, with D maybe TRBD1 (5 bases). The CDR3 has 14 residues. V lost 0 bases to trimming and J lost 4 bases, with 10 bases between them. The germline CDR1 and CDR2 sequences are SGHRS and YFSETQ. In nucleotides, the CDR3 is TGCGCCAGCAGCTTGGAGGGGCTAGGCACTGAAGCTTTCTTT. It specifies CASSLEGLGTEAFF.

The J gene is TRBJ2-1, the V gene TRBV9, with a weak D call TRBD1 (6 bases). The CDR3 has 15 amino acids. Germline loops: CDR1 SGDLS, CDR2 YYNGEE. With 0 bases removed from V and 10 bases from J, the gap between germline ends came to 17 bases. CDR3 sequence reads: CASSVEGVFTMEQFF. CDR3 bases: TGTGCCAGCAGCGTAGAGGGGGTTTTTACAATGGAGCAGTTCTTC.

The rearrangement links TRBV19 to TRBJ2-7; 12 positions match TRBD1. The CDR3 runs 16 residues. Trimming at V came to 2 bases and at J to 5 bases, leaving 7 bases not matched to a gene. CDR1 LNHDA and CDR2 SQIVND come from the germline V gene (reference sequence). CDR3 sequence reads: CASSISGTGGWDEQYF. CDR3 nucleotides: TGTGCCAGTAGTATATCTGGGACAGGGGGCTGGGACGAGCAGTACTTC. The complete variable domain, with remaining parts taken from reference TRBV19 and TRBJ2-7, reads DGGITQSPKYLFRKEGQNVTLSCEQNLNHDAMYWYRQDPGQGLRLIYYSQIVNDFQKGDIAEGYSVSREKKESFPLTVTSAQKNPTAFYLCASSISGTGGWDEQYFGPGTRLTVT.

The chain carries TRBV5-6 and TRBJ2-7; possible D gene TRBD1, 6 bases. Germline loops: CDR1 SGHDT, CDR2 YYEEEE. CDR3 length: 12 residues. Trimming left V 4 bases short and J 5 bases short, with 10 bases between. The CDR3: CASSVQGHEQYV. In nucleotides, the CDR3 is TGTGCCAGCAGCGTACAGGGCCACGAGCAGTACGTC.

The chain carries TRBV7-2 and TRBJ2-7, with TRBD1 identical over 8 bases. Trimming removed 6 bases from V and 7 bases from J; junction bases left unmatched: 11. The CDR3 consists of 14 residues. Germline V gene sequence: CDR1 SGHTA, CDR2 FQGNSA. CDR3 amino acids: CASRVDRGSGEQYF. The CDR3, as DNA: TGTGCCAGCAGGGTAGACAGGGGATCAGGTGAGCAGTACTTC.

The gene calls are TRBV19 and TRBJ2-1; no definite D call. Trimming removed 7 bases from V and 7 bases from J, with 8 bases in between. The CDR3 spans 11 residues. In germline, CDR1 is LNHDA, CDR2 SQIVND (reference sequence). The CDR3 sequence: CASTSGNEQFF. The CDR3 DNA follows: TGTGCCAGTACATCGGGTAATGAGCAGTTCTTC.

The chain employs TRBV6-2 or TRBV6-3 and TRBJ1-2; no definite D call. This CDR3 is 13 amino acids long. CDR1 MNHEY and CDR2 SVGEGT come from the germline V gene. V lost 6 bases and J 4 bases, leaving 12 bases between the germline ends. The CDR3, as DNA: TGTGCCAGCAGCCAAGACATAAGCTATGGCTACACCTTC. Amino acid sequence: CASSQDISYGYTF.

The chain links TRBV25-1 to TRBJ1-2; the match to TRBD1 covers 8 bases. The V gene's germline CDR1 is MGHDK and CDR2 SYGVNS. J gave up 4 bases and V 6 bases, and 13 bases lay outside the gene matches. The CDR3 spans 16 residues. CDR3: CASRRTGGSSSYGYTF. In DNA form, the CDR3 reads TGTGCCAGCAGGCGTACAGGGGGGAGTTCAAGCTATGGCTACACCTTC.

This chain connects TRBV6-5 to TRBJ1-1; D is possibly TRBD1 (5 bases). Trimming removed 5 bases at V and 1 base at J, with 11 bases between. Germline CDR1 reads MNHEY; CDR2 reads SVGAGI. This CDR3 has 14 residues. The CDR3 coding sequence is TGTGCCAGCAGTACCTCCGGGGGGAACACTGAAGCTTTCTTT. Protein product: CASSTSGGNTEAFF.